Each of the 23 T cell receptor beta chains below was sequenced from the same sample in a study of T cells in Graves' hyperthyroidism and ophthalmopathy. Authors of the study amplified TCR beta CDR3 regions from RNA transcripts. During a first-round RT-PCR of the TCR CDR3, the HTBI primer set was used. TCRdb reprocessed the multiplex PCR reads with MiXCR, giving one entry per CDR3 protein. This table holds more than 550,000 distinct CDR3 sequences, 18% found once. The sample comprised blood. The receptors stem from a woman between 45 and 65 years old with Graves' hyperthyroidism that later progressed to Graves' ophthalmopathy.

This clonotype appeared a few times. The CDR3, as DNA: TGTGCCAGCACCCCCGGGGGTATTGATGGCTACACCTTC. This encodes CASTPGGIDGYTF. The chain combines TRBV7-9 with TRBJ1-2; TRBD1 is a possible D gene (5 bases). The V end lost 7 bases, the J end lost 6 bases, and 15 bases lay between the germline ends. CDR3 length equals 13 residues. Germline V CDR1 and CDR2: SEHNR, FQNEAQ (reference sequence).

This clonotype has ten or more counts. This chain joins TRBV7-9 and TRBJ2-2; 10 bases are a match to TRBD2. Per the germline V gene, CDR1 is SEHNR and CDR2 is FQNEAQ (reference sequence). The CDR3 runs to 15 residues. The J segment lost 4 bases and the V segment lost 10 bases, leaving 9 bases of the junction unmatched. The CDR3 protein is CATRIASGGTGELFF. The CDR3 bases are TGTGCCACCCGGATTGCTAGCGGGGGCACCGGGGAGCTGTTTTTT.

This clonotype was observed many times. This CDR3 is CASSPREGRTGELFF. CDR3 sequence (DNA): TGTGCCAGCAGCCCCCGGGAGGGTCGCACCGGGGAGCTGTTTTTT. The chain links TRBV11-1 to TRBJ2-2, with 8 bases that match TRBD2. Trimming removed 5 bases from V and 4 bases from J; junction bases left unmatched: 6. CDR1 SGHAT and CDR2 FQDESV come from the germline V gene (reference sequence). The CDR3 is made up of 15 amino acids.

This clonotype has only a few counts. The chain recombines TRBV11-2 with TRBJ1-1, with D uncertain. V lost 3 bases and J lost 3, with 11 bases in between. The CDR3 covers 14 residues. CDR1 is SGHAT, CDR2 FQNNGV, per germline. CDR3 amino acids: CASSFATADTEAFF. The CDR3 DNA reads TGTGCCAGCAGCTTCGCCACCGCGGACACTGAAGCTTTCTTT.

With respect to this clonotype: Relative to the germline gene, one junction end is altered; a read error may explain this. The chain carries TRBV18 and TRBJ1-1; 9 bases are a match to TRBD1. From germline, CDR1 is KGHSH and CDR2 LQKENI. This CDR3 comprises 14 residues. CDR3: CTSSPETGGTEAFF. The CDR3 DNA reads TGTACCAGCTCACCAGAGACAGGGGGCACTGAAGCTTTCTTT.

This clonotype was counted many times. J is TRBJ2-1 and V is TRBV3-1, with 8 bases that match TRBD1. Losses at the gene ends were 1 base for V and 5 bases for J; bases not matched to a gene: 4. The CDR3 sequence is 15 residues long. In germline, CDR1 is LGHDT, CDR2 YNNKEL (reference sequence). CDR3 DNA: TGTGCCAGCAGCCAAGGACAGGGGATCAACAATGAGCAGTTCTTC. Its protein product is CASSQGQGINNEQFF.

This clonotype showed up just a few times. The chain is built from TRBV14 and TRBJ1-2; D remains unclear. The CDR3 extends over 13 amino acids. The ends were cut back, 0 bases at V and 5 bases at J, with 7 bases in the middle. Germline CDR1 is SGHDN and CDR2 is FVKESK. CDR3 residues: CASSQEQLYGYTF. CDR3 coding DNA: TGTGCCAGCAGCCAAGAACAGCTTTATGGCTACACCTTC.

This clonotype was counted many times. This chain joins TRBV6-1 and TRBJ1-1; weak D call: TRBD1 (6 bases). CDR1 is MNHNS, CDR2 SASEGT, per germline. The CDR3 spans 15 residues. V gave up 1 base and J gave up 0 bases, with 9 bases separating them. The CDR3 protein is CASSEEGGLNTEAFF. In nucleotides, the CDR3 is TGTGCCAGCAGTGAAGAGGGGGGCCTGAACACTGAAGCTTTCTTT.

The chain couples TRBV5-4 to TRBJ2-7; 9 bases are shared with TRBD1. V lost 5 bases and J lost 5; bases outside the gene matches: 8. Germline lookup yields CDR1 SGHNT and CDR2 YYREEE (reference sequence). The CDR3 has 14 amino acids. The CDR3 bases are TGTGCCAGCAGACCCCCGGGACAGGGTAACGAGCAGTACTTC. This encodes CASRPPGQGNEQYF.

This clonotype has a count of ten or more. The gene calls are TRBV24-1 and TRBJ2-1, with D maybe TRBD2 (5 bases). The CDR3 totals 14 residues. CDR1 is KGHDR and CDR2 is SFDVKD in the germline V gene. V was clipped by 0 bases and J by 3 bases, with 5 bases between them. The CDR3 is CATSDLEGYNEQFF. DNA for the CDR3: TGTGCCACCAGTGATTTGGAGGGCTACAATGAGCAGTTCTTC.

At least ten counts were recorded for this clonotype. The rearrangement joins TRBV3-1 to TRBJ1-2; 8 positions match TRBD1. The trim removed 4 bases at V and 7 bases at J, leaving 5 bases unmatched. Germline CDR1 LGHDT, CDR2 YNNKEL (reference sequence). CDR3 size: 13 residues. CDR3 residues: CASSPRTGFGYTF. The DNA of the CDR3 is TGTGCCAGCAGCCCTAGGACAGGGTTTGGCTACACCTTC.

The J gene is TRBJ1-4, the V gene TRBV20-1; D is possibly TRBD1 (5 bases). The CDR3 is made up of 14 amino acids. Between the trimmed V and J ends, which lost 6 bases and 2 bases, there was a span of 13 bases. Germline-derived CDR1 and CDR2 are DFQATT and SNEGSKA (reference sequence). Written as DNA, the CDR3 is TGCAGTGCCAATTCAGGGCTGACTAATGAAAAACTGTTTTTT. As protein: CSANSGLTNEKLFF.

The rearrangement links TRBV28 to TRBJ1-5; D is undetermined. The CDR3 is 16 residues long. CDR1 MDHEN and CDR2 SYDVKM come from the germline V gene. V was shortened by 2 bases and J by 0 bases, with 11 bases between the two germline ends. The chain's CDR3 is CASSLRQDYSNQPQHF. In DNA form, the CDR3 reads TGTGCCAGCAGTTTACGGCAGGACTATAGCAATCAGCCCCAGCATTTT.

The chain uses TRBV10-1 and TRBJ1-6; D is uncertain. Trimming removed 3 bases from V and 7 bases from J, with 4 bases in between. The CDR3 runs 12 residues. CDR1 is WNHNN and CDR2 is SYGVQD in the germline V gene (reference sequence). The CDR3: CASSEPNSPLHF. Here the CDR3 DNA reads TGCGCCAGCAGTGAACCGAATTCACCCCTCCACTTT.

This chain links TRBV9 with TRBJ1-1, with a possible D match to TRBD1 (6 bases). Germline-derived CDR1 and CDR2 are SGDLS and YYNGEE. V lost 2 bases and J lost 1, with 15 bases in between. This CDR3 spans 16 amino acids. The CDR3 DNA follows: TGTGCCAGCAGCGTGGGGGGGGGGGCAGGGAACACTGAAGCTTTCTTT. Translation gives CASSVGGGAGNTEAFF.

This clonotype has only a few counts. The chain combines TRBV6-2 or TRBV6-3 with TRBJ2-2, with D possibly matching TRBD1 (6 bases). Deletions cut 2 bases from V and 1 base from J, with 8 bases between. This CDR3 region has 15 residues. Germline CDR1 is MNHEY and CDR2 is SVGEGT. The CDR3 sequence: CASSYPQGNTGELFF. Here the CDR3 DNA reads TGTGCCAGCAGTTACCCACAGGGGAACACCGGGGAGCTGTTTTTT.

The chain links TRBV6-5 to TRBJ1-2; maybe TRBD1 (6 bases). The CDR3 length is 14 residues. Germline V gives CDR1 MNHEY, CDR2 SVGAGI. Trimming took 0 bases from V and 7 from J, leaving 12 bases between them. The CDR3 nucleotides are TGTGCCAGCAGTTACTCGAGTGACAGGACTGGCTACACCTTC. Protein: CASSYSSDRTGYTF.

This clonotype has at least ten counts. The J gene is TRBJ1-1, the V gene TRBV5-6; the D is unclear. This CDR3 has 18 amino acids. V was cut by 4 bases and J by 1 base, with 23 bases left in between. CDR1 SGHDT and CDR2 YYEEEE come from the germline V gene. The CDR3 sequence: CASSALAGADLRNTEAFF. The CDR3 nucleotides are TGTGCCAGCAGCGCCTTGGCCGGAGCGGATCTCAGGAACACTGAAGCTTTCTTT.

This clonotype was recorded at least ten times. The rearrangement joins TRBV6-1 to TRBJ1-2; the D gene is possibly TRBD1 (6 bases). V was clipped by 1 base and J by 2 bases, with 20 bases between them. Germline values: CDR1 MNHNS, CDR2 SASEGT. The CDR3 loop spans 18 amino acids. In nucleotides, the CDR3 is TGTGCCAGCAGTGAAGTCAGGACAGACCAAAAGCCCAACTATGGCTACACCTTC. It encodes CASSEVRTDQKPNYGYTF.

This clonotype has ten or more counts. This chain connects TRBV6-1 to TRBJ1-5, with TRBD1 as a possible D gene (6 bases). This CDR3 has 17 residues. Between the trimmed V and J ends, which lost 4 bases and 3 bases, there was a span of 19 bases. Germline CDR1 is MNHNS and CDR2 is SASEGT. The CDR3 DNA is TGTGCCAGCAGTGGGCCACAGGGATCCGGGCTCAATCAGCCCCAGCATTTT. Translation gives CASSGPQGSGLNQPQHF.

This clonotype was counted a few times. This chain links TRBV7-2 with TRBJ2-1; TRBD2 matches 8 bases. Germline trimming cut 1 base from V and 0 bases from J; bases unmatched to any gene: 2. The length of the CDR3 is 16 residues. Per the germline V gene, CDR1 is SGHTA and CDR2 is FQGNSA. CDR3 nucleotide sequence: TGTGCCAGCAGCTTAGGGCGGGGGGCCTCCTACAATGAGCAGTTCTTC. As protein: CASSLGRGASYNEQFF.

This rearrangement joins TRBV14 to TRBJ2-3, with a tentative D call TRBD1 (5 bases). Germline CDR1 and CDR2: SGHDN and FVKESK. The CDR3 spans 16 residues. V was clipped by 0 bases and J by 4 bases, with 14 bases between them. The CDR3 coding sequence is TGTGCCAGCAGCCAAGATCTCGGCTTAGGGGCAGATACGCAGTATTTT. It encodes CASSQDLGLGADTQYF.

In this sample, this clonotype turned up a few times. The gene calls are TRBV20-1 and TRBJ1-5; no reliable D call. The V and J ends lost 0 bases and 13 bases respectively, with 16 bases between them. Looked up from germline, CDR1 is DFQATT and CDR2 is SNEGSKA (reference sequence). The length of the CDR3 is 13 residues. CDR3 loop: CSARDLGKEFQHF. CDR3 bases: TGCAGTGCTAGAGATCTGGGAAAGGAATTTCAGCATTTT.